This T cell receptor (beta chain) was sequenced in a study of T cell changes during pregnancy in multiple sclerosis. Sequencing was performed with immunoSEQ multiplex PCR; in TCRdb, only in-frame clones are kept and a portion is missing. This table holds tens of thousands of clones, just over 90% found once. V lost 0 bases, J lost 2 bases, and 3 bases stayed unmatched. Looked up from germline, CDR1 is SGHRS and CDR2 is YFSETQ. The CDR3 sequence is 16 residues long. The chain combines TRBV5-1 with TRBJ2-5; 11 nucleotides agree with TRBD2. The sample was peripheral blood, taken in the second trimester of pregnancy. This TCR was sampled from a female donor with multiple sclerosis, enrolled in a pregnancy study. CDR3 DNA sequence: TGCGCCAGCAGCTTGGGTCTAGCGGGAGGACAAGAGACCCAGTACTTC. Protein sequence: CASSLGLAGGQETQYF.